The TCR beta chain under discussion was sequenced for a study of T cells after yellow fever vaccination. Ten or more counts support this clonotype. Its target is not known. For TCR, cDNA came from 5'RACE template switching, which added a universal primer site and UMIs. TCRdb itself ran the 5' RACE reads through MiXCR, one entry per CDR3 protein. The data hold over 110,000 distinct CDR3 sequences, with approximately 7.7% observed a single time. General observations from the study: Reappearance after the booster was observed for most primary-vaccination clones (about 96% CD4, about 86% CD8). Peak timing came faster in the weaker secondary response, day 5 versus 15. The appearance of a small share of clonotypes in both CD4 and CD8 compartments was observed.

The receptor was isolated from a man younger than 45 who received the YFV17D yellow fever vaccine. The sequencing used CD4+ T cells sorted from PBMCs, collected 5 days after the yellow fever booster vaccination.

CDR3 sequence: CASSYTGNYGYTF. In DNA, the CDR3 is TGTGCCAGCAGTTACACGGGTAACTATGGCTACACCTTC. V is TRBV6-5 and J is TRBJ1-2; D is unclear. Trimming left V 2 bases short and J 1 base short, with 5 bases between. CDR3 length equals 13 residues. CDR1 and CDR2 from the germline V gene are MNHEY and SVGAGI.